This T cell receptor (beta chain) comes out of a study of glioma-infiltrating T cells. Study conclusions and caveats: Signature shared blood CDR3 motifs were enriched in low-divergence and depleted in high-divergence patients. CDR3 overlap between tissue and blood was very small. Non-neoplastic patients had below-expected tissue-blood divergence, while all gliomas exceeded expectation.

Many counts were recorded for this clonotype. Antigen: not known. Using RNA template, CDR3s of TCR alpha and beta were amplified with iRepertoire arm-PCR. TCRdb analysed the multiplex PCR reads with MiXCR anew, one entry per CDR3 protein. The sample has around 350,000 distinct CDR3 sequences; roughly 41% are singletons. Sample: glioma tissue, nonneoplastic brain tissue, or PBMCs (not recorded which). This TCR was recovered from a human donor with low-grade glioma or glioblastoma, undergoing nonglioma brain surgery, or in good health (not recorded which).

The CDR3 nucleotides read TGTGCCAGCAGTGATACCAGGGGGGGCAATGAGCAGTTCTTC. This sequence encodes CASSDTRGGNEQFF. The chain joins TRBV6-1 to TRBJ2-1; either TRBD1 or TRBD2 may fit D (7 bases each). The CDR3 is made up of 14 amino acids. CDR1 and CDR2 from the germline V gene are MNHNS and SASEGT. V was pared by 3 bases and J by 6 bases, with 12 bases between.